The clone carrying this T cell receptor beta chain has a single count. As handled by the study authors: Amplification of reference gene primers was used by the study to estimate nucleated cell counts. Clones were read by immunoSEQ multiplex PCR, and TCRdb kept only the in-frame ones, dropping some. That table is the source of V, J and clone size, and D and trimming were worked out from the DNA. Of around 100,000 clones listed, approximately 86% were seen once; the top ten hold about 1.7%. Germline V gives CDR1 SGHRS, CDR2 YFSETQ. Trimming took 4 bases from V and 2 from J, leaving 9 bases between them. CDR3 length: 13 residues. These data come from a study of blood T cell repertoires in COVID-19. Study information: The study drew acute and convalescent COVID-19 samples from the United States, Italy and Spain.

This chain joins TRBV5-1 and TRBJ1-2; possibly TRBD1 for D (6 bases). The source of this sequence is a man older than 75 with acute or convalescent COVID-19. The sequenced material came from peripheral blood. CDR3 nucleotides: TGCGCCAGCAGCACAACAGGGAACTATGGCTACACCTTC. Amino acids: CASSTTGNYGYTF.